The rows below give T cell receptor beta chains drawn from one sample of a study of blood T cell repertoires in COVID-19. The method was immunoSEQ multiplex PCR; TCRdb's version includes in-frame clones alone and lacks a portion of them. The profile covers over 40,000 clones, with around 80% appearing a single time and roughly a sixth taken by the ten largest. The sequenced sample was peripheral blood. These receptors came from a man aged 35-49 years with acute or convalescent COVID-19. The conserved cysteine and the conserved F or W are not part of the CDR3 here.

V gene	J gene	CDR3 length	CDR3 protein
TRBV19	TRBJ2-5	11	ASRTGGAETQY
TRBV3-1/TRBV3-2	TRBJ1-2	13	ASSQESAGKYGYT
TRBV7-9	TRBJ1-3	13	ASSYMETSGNTIY
TRBV10-3	TRBJ2-3	14	AISEWGTGSTDTQY
TRBV10-3	TRBJ1-3	14	AISKTGLDSGNTIY
TRBV13	TRBJ2-1	14	ASSLGAAGALNEQF
TRBV19	TRBJ2-2	15	PSSIEEAGGNTGELF
TRBV14	TRBJ2-3	11	ASSQDRTNTQY
TRBV3-1/TRBV3-2	TRBJ1-1	13	ASSPSRGRGTEAF
TRBV3-1/TRBV3-2	TRBJ2-1	15	ASSRLAGGLSYNEQF
TRBV5-4	TRBJ1-1	13	ASRSDSAASTEAF
TRBV2	TRBJ2-2	12	ASSRESNTGELF
TRBV2	TRBJ1-5	12	ASSEVGPEGAQH
TRBV5-5	TRBJ1-5	14	ASSSGQQGGNQPQH
TRBV6-6	TRBJ2-7	11	ASKGGRYYEQY
TRBV7-9	TRBJ2-1	14	ASSTRQGTRYNEQF
TRBV5-1	TRBJ2-1	13	ASSLDSPDYNEQF
TRBV6-1	TRBJ1-2	11	ASSDPGVRGYT
TRBV9	TRBJ1-2	14	ASSVGDGGPNYGYT
TRBV7-2	TRBJ2-5	11	ASSLDPVETQY
TRBV3-1/TRBV3-2	TRBJ2-3	14	ASSTRQGAGTDTQY
TRBV5-4	TRBJ2-7	10	ASSLSNGEQY
TRBV4-1	TRBJ1-3	14	ASSQPTGNLGNTIY
TRBV7-9	TRBJ2-4	11	ASSLAGLDIQY
TRBV7-6	TRBJ2-2	16	ASSLPGGVETDTGELF
TRBV9	TRBJ2-2	14	ASSIPGLAGPGELF
TRBV10-2	TRBJ2-3	15	ASRGLAGGPIGDTQY
TRBV10-1	TRBJ2-1	13	ASSESRLAYNEQF
TRBV27	TRBJ1-5	13	ASSLAGQGNQPQH
TRBV7-2	TRBJ2-3	16	ASSLRGAGGVGTDTQY
TRBV15	TRBJ1-4	13	ATSGLSGAGEKLF
TRBV7-8	TRBJ1-1	12	ASSLRGLGTEAF
TRBV3-1/TRBV3-2	TRBJ1-2	9	ASSQTGGYT
TRBV5-6	TRBJ2-7	13	ASSPGLAGVYEQY
TRBV30	TRBJ1-3	11	ASRQGLGNTIY
TRBV19	TRBJ1-2	14	ASSTPRGAGVYGYT
TRBV3-1/TRBV3-2	TRBJ2-3	12	ASSRSGSADTQY
TRBV7-8	TRBJ1-6	12	ASSLSSPWSPLH
TRBV3-1/TRBV3-2	TRBJ1-6	14	ASSQVGGFIDSPLH
TRBV19	TRBJ2-1	13	ASSIGRASYNEQF
TRBV6-2/TRBV6-3	TRBJ1-3	14	ASSYGRVSSGNTIY
TRBV7-6	TRBJ2-7	14	ASSPRTSGPIYEQY